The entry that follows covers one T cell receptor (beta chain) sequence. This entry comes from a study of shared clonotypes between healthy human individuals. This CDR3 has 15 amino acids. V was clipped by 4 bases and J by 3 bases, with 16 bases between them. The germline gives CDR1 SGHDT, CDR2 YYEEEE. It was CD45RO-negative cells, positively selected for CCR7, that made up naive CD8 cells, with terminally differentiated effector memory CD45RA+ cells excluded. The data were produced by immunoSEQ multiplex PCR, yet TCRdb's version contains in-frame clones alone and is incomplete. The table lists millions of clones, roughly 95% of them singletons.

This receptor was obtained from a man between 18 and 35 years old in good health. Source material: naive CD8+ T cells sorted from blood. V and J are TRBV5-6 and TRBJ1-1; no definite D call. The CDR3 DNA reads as TGTGCCAGCAGCGACGAGCTCATTTTTGACACTGAAGCTTTCTTT. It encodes CASSDELIFDTEAFF.